This entry is about one T cell receptor (beta chain). This entry is derived from a study of control samples from healthy donors and cancer patients. Clones were read by immunoSEQ multiplex PCR, and TCRdb kept only the in-frame ones, dropping some. Of about 120,000 clones in the sample, roughly 93% were seen once. The ends were cut back, 0 bases at V and 5 bases at J, with 16 bases in the middle. In germline, CDR1 is MGHRA, CDR2 YSYEKL. The length of the CDR3 is 16 residues. The rearrangement uses TRBV4-1 and TRBJ1-2, with unresolved D. This clonotype was sampled from a man under 40 in good health. The sequenced sample was blood. The CDR3 sequence is CASSQEAPVIEYGYTF. Written as DNA, the CDR3 is TGCGCCAGCAGCCAAGAGGCCCCCGTAATTGAATATGGCTACACCTTC.